The 28 T cell receptor beta chains in this list originate from one sample, sequenced in a study of T cells in Graves' hyperthyroidism and ophthalmopathy. TCR beta CDR3 region amplification was performed from RNA transcripts. First-round RT-PCR of the TCR CDR3 relied on the HTBI primer set. TCRdb ran MiXCR on the multiplex PCR reads and lists one entry per CDR3 protein. Here the sample spans about 320,000 distinct CDR3 sequences, roughly 17% being singletons. Input material: blood. These receptors were obtained from a man aged 30 to 39 with Graves' hyperthyroidism.

The chain employs TRBV24-1 and TRBJ2-1, with TRBD1 as a possible D gene (6 bases). Trimming stripped 4 bases from V and 0 bases from J, with 15 bases between. Germline CDR1 and CDR2: KGHDR and SFDVKD. The CDR3 loop spans 17 amino acids. The CDR3 protein is CATSDPGQPSSYNEQFF. Here the CDR3 DNA reads TGTGCCACCAGTGACCCGGGACAACCGAGCTCCTACAATGAGCAGTTCTTC.

This chain joins TRBV20-1 and TRBJ2-1; 12 bases line up with TRBD2. The germline V gene has CDR1 DFQATT and CDR2 SNEGSKA (reference sequence). V lost 2 bases to trimming and J lost 7 bases; unmatched junction nucleotides: 12. This CDR3 contains 17 residues. CDR3 DNA: TGCAGTGCTAGAATGTCCGGACTAGCGGGAAAGGCGAATGAGCAGTTCTTC. This codes for CSARMSGLAGKANEQFF.

Many counts were recorded for this clonotype. This rearrangement joins TRBV6-1 to TRBJ2-3; TRBD1 matches 8 bases. CDR1 is MNHNS and CDR2 is SASEGT in the germline V gene. The CDR3 consists of 15 residues. J was trimmed by 0 bases and V by 8 bases; bases with no gene match: 7. The CDR3 nucleotides are TGTGCCAGCTGTACCAGGGACAGGAGCACAGATACGCAGTATTTT. Translated, it gives CASCTRDRSTDTQYF.

This clonotype was counted many times. The V gene is TRBV11-2, the J gene TRBJ2-5, with D unclear. Germline V gene sequence: CDR1 SGHAT, CDR2 FQNNGV. Trimming stripped 5 bases from V and 1 base from J, with 8 bases between. The CDR3 is made up of 13 amino acids. Here the CDR3 reads CASSPQTQETQYF. The DNA of the CDR3 is TGTGCCAGCAGCCCACAGACCCAAGAGACCCAGTACTTC.

This clonotype has only a few counts. The chain couples TRBV7-8 to TRBJ2-3; D gene uncertain. The V and J ends lost 3 bases and 0 bases respectively, with 13 bases between them. The CDR3 is 16 residues long. The germline gives CDR1 SGHVS, CDR2 FQNEAQ. Here the CDR3 DNA reads TGTGCCAGCAGCTTTACTCGCCCCACTAGCACAGATACGCAGTATTTT. Amino acids: CASSFTRPTSTDTQYF.

The chain links TRBV6-1 to TRBJ1-2; D gene ambiguous. Germline V gene data show CDR1 as MNHNS and CDR2 as SASEGT. This CDR3 comprises 14 residues. V was pared by 5 bases and J by 3 bases, with 13 bases between. The CDR3 bases are TGTGCCAGCAGTAGCTACTCCGGGGACTATGGCTACACCTTC. Translated: CASSSYSGDYGYTF.

This rearrangement joins TRBV12-3 or TRBV12-4 to TRBJ1-1; D unresolved. CDR3 length equals 14 residues. V was pared by 3 bases and J by 0 bases, with 8 bases between. The CDR3 protein is CASSFLQMNTEAFF. In DNA, the CDR3 is TGTGCCAGCAGTTTTCTACAGATGAACACTGAAGCTTTCTTT.

CDR3 loop: CASSLAAGARGSGANVLTF. In DNA, the CDR3 is TGTGCCAGCAGCTTAGCGGCGGGGGCTCGGGGAAGTGGGGCCAACGTCCTGACTTTC. J is TRBJ2-6 and V is TRBV7-3, with a tentative D call TRBD2 (7 bases). The germline CDR1 and CDR2 sequences are SGHTA and FQGTGA. With 2 bases removed from V and 3 bases from J, the gap between germline ends came to 20 bases. The CDR3 is made up of 19 amino acids.

Many counts were recorded for this clonotype. J is TRBJ1-1 and V is TRBV3-1, with 7 positions matching TRBD1. Trimming took 1 base from V and 10 from J; bases not matched to a gene: 9. Germline-derived CDR1 and CDR2 are LGHDT and YNNKEL (reference sequence). This CDR3 spans 14 amino acids. The CDR3 here is CASSQGTGDTVAFF. Written as DNA, the CDR3 is TGTGCCAGCAGCCAAGGGACAGGAGACACCGTAGCTTTCTTT.

In nucleotides, the CDR3 is TGTGCCAGCAGCCAAGATAGACTAGCGGGAGATGAGCAGTTCTTC. Its translation: CASSQDRLAGDEQFF. The chain employs TRBV3-1 and TRBJ2-1, with 12 bases lining up with TRBD2. Germline CDR1 LGHDT, CDR2 YNNKEL (reference sequence). The CDR3 is 15 residues long. V gave up 0 bases and J gave up 8 bases; unmatched junction bases: 2.

V usage is TRBV5-4 and J usage is TRBJ2-1, with 9 bases fitting TRBD2. Per germline, CDR1 SGHNT and CDR2 YYREEE (reference sequence). CDR3 size: 15 residues. V shed 1 base and J 3 bases; nucleotides not matched to a gene: 2. The CDR3 protein is CASSLKRGDYNEQFF. In DNA, the CDR3 is TGTGCCAGCAGCTTGAAGCGGGGGGACTACAATGAGCAGTTCTTC. The variable domain in full, with the rest retrieved from reference TRBV5-4 and TRBJ2-1, is ETGVTQSPTHLIKTRGQQVTLRCSSQSGHNTVSWYQQALGQGPQFIFQYYREEENGRGNFPPRFSGLQFPNYSSELNVNALELDDSALYLCASSLKRGDYNEQFFGPGTRLTVL.

The genes are TRBV5-1 and TRBJ2-5; 8 bases fit TRBD1. Germline trimming cut 4 bases from V and 2 bases from J; bases unmatched to any gene: 7. This CDR3 region has 15 residues. Germline CDR1 and CDR2: SGHRS and YFSETQ. CDR3 amino acids: CASSPGQGGQETQYF. CDR3 in DNA: TGCGCCAGCAGCCCCGGACAGGGTGGGCAAGAGACCCAGTACTTC.

The chain has TRBV27 and TRBJ1-4; no clear D. In germline, CDR1 is MNHEY, CDR2 SMNVEV (reference sequence). The CDR3 spans 13 residues. V was cut by 2 bases and J by 8 bases, with 9 bases left in between. The CDR3 reads CASSLDGVEKLFF. CDR3 nucleotides: TGTGCCAGCAGTTTAGATGGAGTGGAAAAACTGTTTTTT.

This clonotype has at least ten counts. The V gene is TRBV11-3, the J gene TRBJ2-7; D is ambiguous. Germline CDR1 SGHNT, CDR2 YENEEA. The V end was cut by 8 bases, the J end by 5 bases, with 13 bases between. The CDR3 covers 12 residues. CDR3 nucleotides: TGTGCCAGCTCAGAAGTTTCGAACGAGCAGTACTTC. Encoded protein: CASSEVSNEQYF.

V and J are TRBV6-2 or TRBV6-3 and TRBJ2-1; TRBD2 might be the D (6 bases). Germline assignment: CDR1 MNHEY and CDR2 SVGEGT. V dropped 5 bases and J dropped 10 bases, with 24 bases sitting between them. CDR3 length: 16 amino acids. CDR3 coding DNA: TGTGCCAGCAGTCCCCTAGATCTTACCGGGAGCCTCGAGCAGTTCTTC. Amino acids: CASSPLDLTGSLEQFF.

This clonotype was counted many times. This chain joins TRBV5-1 and TRBJ1-1; 7 nucleotides agree with TRBD1. CDR1 is SGHRS and CDR2 is YFSETQ in the germline V gene. The CDR3 is 16 amino acids. V dropped 2 bases and J dropped 5; count of bases not matched to a gene: 12. The CDR3 reads CASSLPQTGKETEAFF. In nucleotides, the CDR3 is TGCGCCAGCAGCTTACCCCAGACAGGGAAAGAGACTGAAGCTTTCTTT.

The table lists this clonotype with many counts. This rearrangement joins TRBV11-2 to TRBJ2-7, with a possible D match to TRBD1 (6 bases). The ends were cut back, 5 bases at V and 3 bases at J, with 14 bases in the middle. CDR1 is SGHAT, CDR2 FQNNGV, per germline. The CDR3 has 14 amino acids. The CDR3 DNA is TGTGCCAGCAGCCCTGGGGACACCAGCTACGAGCAGTACTTC. Translation gives CASSPGDTSYEQYF.

The chain uses TRBV24-1 and TRBJ2-1; 9 nucleotides match TRBD1. CDR1 and CDR2 (germline): KGHDR, SFDVKD. J lost 9 bases, V lost 6 bases, and 8 bases had no gene match. The CDR3 spans 14 residues. CDR3 sequence reads: CATSPGTGRAEQFF. The CDR3 coding sequence is TGTGCCACCAGTCCCGGGACAGGGAGGGCTGAGCAGTTCTTC.

This clonotype appeared many times. The V and J genes are TRBV6-5 and TRBJ2-7; D gene uncertain. Trimming took off 4 bases at V and 2 bases at J, with 12 bases between the two ends. The CDR3 is made up of 14 amino acids. Germline values: CDR1 MNHEY, CDR2 SVGAGI. The CDR3 loop is CASSLAVDTYEQYF. CDR3 nucleotides: TGTGCCAGCAGTTTGGCGGTCGACACCTACGAGCAGTACTTC.

This clonotype occurred many times. This chain's CDR3 is CASSSGTAEAFF. CDR3 nucleotides: TGTGCCAGCAGTTCCGGGACCGCCGAAGCTTTCTTT. This chain links TRBV27 with TRBJ1-1; the D gene is possibly TRBD1 (5 bases). The CDR3 runs 12 residues. V dropped 4 bases and J dropped 8 bases, with 11 bases sitting between them. CDR1 MNHEY and CDR2 SMNVEV come from the germline V gene (reference sequence).

This clonotype was seen only a few times. This rearrangement joins TRBV28 to TRBJ1-6; 9 bases map to TRBD1. The CDR3 runs 14 residues. The V and J ends lost 5 bases and 10 bases, in that order; junction bases with no gene match: 6. Germline V gene sequence: CDR1 MDHEN, CDR2 SYDVKM. For the CDR3, the DNA is TGTGCCAGCAGTGGGGGACAGGGTCTGTCACCCCTCCACTTT. This encodes CASSGGQGLSPLHF.

In its sample, this clonotype was seen many times. The rearrangement uses TRBV20-1 and TRBJ2-3; 8 bases are shared with TRBD2. Trimming removed 5 bases from V and 5 bases from J; junction bases left unmatched: 12. The CDR3 has 15 residues. Germline lookup yields CDR1 DFQATT and CDR2 SNEGSKA (reference sequence). The chain's CDR3 is CSAPPRAGGVDTQYF. Written as DNA, the CDR3 is TGCAGTGCTCCACCTCGCGCGGGAGGCGTAGATACGCAGTATTTT.

This clonotype appeared many times. The chain links TRBV6-1 to TRBJ2-1; 13 bases match TRBD2. Germline assignment: CDR1 MNHNS and CDR2 SASEGT. The ends lost 7 bases at V and 10 bases at J; junction bases unmatched: 7. The CDR3 is 14 amino acids. DNA for the CDR3: TGTGCCAGCATCTGGGGACTAGCGGGACAAGAGCAGTTCTTC. This sequence encodes CASIWGLAGQEQFF.

This clonotype was counted between two and nine times. An end of the junction differs from the germline gene, which may be a read error. The chain recombines TRBV11-2 with TRBJ2-1; unclear D gene. The CDR3 has 14 residues. Germline V lookup: CDR1 SGHAT, CDR2 FQNNGV. CDR3 DNA sequence: TGCGCCAGCAGCTTGAACGAGCTCTACAATGAGCAGTTCTTC. As protein: CASSLNELYNEQFF.

The rearrangement links TRBV28 to TRBJ2-7; D gene unclear. The germline gives CDR1 MDHEN, CDR2 SYDVKM. This CDR3 is built from 11 residues. V lost 7 bases and J 6 bases, leaving 10 bases between the germline ends. In DNA form, the CDR3 reads TGTGCCAGCACGACTGGGTTCGAGCAGTACTTC. It yields the protein CASTTGFEQYF.

This chain links TRBV4-2 with TRBJ2-7; D ambiguous. The ends were cut back, 2 bases at V and 7 bases at J, with 9 bases in the middle. The length of the CDR3 is 12 residues. Germline loops: CDR1 LGHNA, CDR2 YNFKEQ. The CDR3 nucleotides are TGTGCCAGCAGCCAATGGAGTGGGGAGCAGTACTTC. This codes for CASSQWSGEQYF.

At least ten counts were recorded for this clonotype. This rearrangement joins TRBV12-3 or TRBV12-4 to TRBJ2-7; D unclear. V gave up 1 base and J gave up 3 bases, with 7 bases separating them. The CDR3 sequence is 13 residues long. In nucleotides, the CDR3 is TGTGCCAGCAGTTTAGATCCCCGCTACGAGCAGTACTTC. The encoded protein is CASSLDPRYEQYF.

This clonotype was recorded a few times. This chain links TRBV5-5 with TRBJ2-3; either TRBD1 or TRBD2 may fit D (5 bases each). Germline V gene data show CDR1 as SGHKS and CDR2 as YYEKEE (reference sequence). The CDR3 spans 16 residues. The V and J ends lost 1 base and 0 bases respectively, with 12 bases between them. The CDR3 protein is CASSLRGGPSTDTQYF. The CDR3 bases are TGTGCCAGCAGCTTGCGGGGCGGCCCTAGCACAGATACGCAGTATTTT.